These 14 T cell receptor beta chains were all obtained from the same sample, sequenced in a study of CD8 T cells in Susac syndrome. Random hexamers were used to reverse transcribe about 0.5 to 1 ug of RNA. MiXCR, applied by TCRdb to the immunoSEQ multiplex PCR reads, yields one record per CDR3 protein. The sample shows roughly 180,000 distinct CDR3 sequences, roughly 95% of them seen only once. Material for sequencing was CD4+ T cells from PBMCs. These receptors were obtained from a human donor in good health.

The chain is built from TRBV5-1 and TRBJ2-7; tentatively, D is TRBD1 (5 bases). Per the germline V gene, CDR1 is SGHRS and CDR2 is YFSETQ. The CDR3 sequence is 14 residues long. V was clipped by 2 bases and J by 4 bases, with 13 bases between them. CDR3 amino acids: CASSFLDNLYEQYF. The CDR3 nucleotides are TGCGCCAGCAGCTTTTTGGACAACTTATACGAGCAGTACTTC.

This sequence joins TRBV29-1 and TRBJ2-7; tentatively, D is TRBD2 (5 bases). Trimming shortened V by 6 bases and J by 0 bases, and 12 bases separated the two germline ends. Germline V gene data show CDR1 as SQVTM and CDR2 as ANQGSEA. This CDR3 comprises 13 residues. CDR3 sequence (DNA): TGCAGCGTCACCGGGGTGAGCTCCTACGAGCAGTACTTC. Its protein is CSVTGVSSYEQYF.

The V and J genes are TRBV20-1 and TRBJ2-1; 7 bases match TRBD2. Germline trimming cut 6 bases from V and 7 bases from J; bases unmatched to any gene: 15. The CDR3 sequence is 15 residues long. Germline V gene sequence: CDR1 DFQATT, CDR2 SNEGSKA (reference sequence). The CDR3 region has the DNA TGCAGTGCCACCCCACTGGCGGGAGTTAATAATGAGCAGTTCTTC. Translation: CSATPLAGVNNEQFF.

Here the CDR3 reads CASSLLELNGYTF. CDR3 DNA sequence: TGTGCCAGCAGTTTACTTGAGTTAAATGGCTACACCTTC. The chain couples TRBV12-3 or TRBV12-4 to TRBJ1-2; D remains unclear. This CDR3 is built from 13 residues. The germline V and J ends were trimmed by 2 bases and 6 bases, with 10 bases remaining between them.

The CDR3 coding sequence is TGCAGCGTGGACAGATTCAACTATGGCTACACCTTC. Its translation is CSVDRFNYGYTF. The chain is built from TRBV29-1 and TRBJ1-2, with a possible D match to TRBD1 (6 bases). Germline lookup yields CDR1 SQVTM and CDR2 ANQGSEA. The CDR3 extends over 12 amino acids. The ends were cut back, 6 bases at V and 2 bases at J, with 10 bases in the middle.

V usage is TRBV15 and J usage is TRBJ2-3, with a weak D call TRBD1 (6 bases). The V end lost 0 bases, the J end lost 1 base, and 14 bases lay between the germline ends. Germline CDR1 reads LNHNV; CDR2 reads YYDKDF (reference sequence). The CDR3 covers 17 residues. The CDR3 loop reads CATSRDRDKQGTDTQYF. In DNA form, the CDR3 reads TGTGCCACCAGCAGAGATAGGGACAAGCAAGGCACAGATACGCAGTATTTT.

The rearrangement links TRBV20-1 to TRBJ1-1; no clear D gene. The CDR3 runs to 13 residues. Between the trimmed V and J ends, which lost 0 bases and 5 bases, there was a span of 10 bases. The germline gives CDR1 DFQATT, CDR2 SNEGSKA (reference sequence). The CDR3 DNA is TGCAGTGCTAGAGATGATGGGGAAACTGAAGCTTTCTTT. Translated: CSARDDGETEAFF.

This chain links TRBV15 with TRBJ2-6; D is possibly TRBD2 (5 bases). In germline, CDR1 is LNHNV, CDR2 YYDKDF (reference sequence). The germline V and J ends were trimmed by 7 bases and 0 bases, with 10 bases remaining between them. The CDR3 extends over 15 amino acids. CDR3 nucleotide sequence: TGTGCCACCACGCTCGGGGTCTCTGGGGCCAACGTCCTGACTTTC. This sequence encodes CATTLGVSGANVLTF.

The chain employs TRBV28 and TRBJ1-1, with D maybe TRBD1 (5 bases). V lost 11 bases and J lost 4, with 11 bases in between. Germline V lookup: CDR1 MDHEN, CDR2 SYDVKM. The CDR3 runs to 11 residues. In DNA form, the CDR3 reads TGTGCCGCGAGAGGGGTCACTGAAGCTTTCTTT. Translation gives CAARGVTEAFF.

The rearrangement links TRBV7-8 to TRBJ2-3; no clear D. The germline CDR1 and CDR2 sequences are SGHVS and FQNEAQ. Trimming left V 2 bases short and J 4 bases short, with 7 bases between. The CDR3 covers 13 residues. The CDR3 reads CASSLSIPDTQYF. The DNA of the CDR3 is TGTGCCAGCAGCTTAAGTATCCCAGATACGCAGTATTTT.

The rearrangement uses TRBV6-5 and TRBJ2-3; D gene uncertain. Germline CDR1 MNHEY, CDR2 SVGAGI. The CDR3 runs to 14 residues. V lost 6 bases, J lost 2 bases, and 12 bases lay in between. CDR3 region: CASRPGPPTDTQYF. The CDR3 nucleotides are TGTGCCAGCAGGCCCGGACCCCCCACAGATACGCAGTATTTT.

The chain links TRBV4-3 to TRBJ1-1; 8 bases fit TRBD1. V was clipped by 4 bases and J by 6 bases; unmatched bases: 16. The CDR3 totals 17 residues. CDR1 LGHNA and CDR2 YSLEER come from the germline V gene. CDR3 loop: CASSPGQGLVEGAEAFF. CDR3 bases: TGCGCCAGCAGCCCCGGACAGGGTCTCGTCGAAGGCGCTGAAGCTTTCTTT.

This chain connects TRBV9 to TRBJ2-7, with 10 nucleotides matching TRBD2. The CDR3 length is 15 residues. CDR1 is SGDLS and CDR2 is YYNGEE in the germline V gene. The ends lost 1 base at V and 2 bases at J; junction bases unmatched: 3. CDR3 sequence (DNA): TGTGCCAGCAGCGTACTAGCGGGAGAAACCTACGAGCAGTACTTC. Protein: CASSVLAGETYEQYF.

J is TRBJ1-1 and V is TRBV7-9; no clear D gene. Germline V gives CDR1 SEHNR, CDR2 FQNEAQ (reference sequence). V lost 7 bases and J lost 11, with 20 bases in between. This CDR3 is built from 13 residues. The CDR3 DNA reads as TGTGCCAGCACCTCCGAGGTGGGCGGGATGGCTTTCTTT. It yields the protein CASTSEVGGMAFF.